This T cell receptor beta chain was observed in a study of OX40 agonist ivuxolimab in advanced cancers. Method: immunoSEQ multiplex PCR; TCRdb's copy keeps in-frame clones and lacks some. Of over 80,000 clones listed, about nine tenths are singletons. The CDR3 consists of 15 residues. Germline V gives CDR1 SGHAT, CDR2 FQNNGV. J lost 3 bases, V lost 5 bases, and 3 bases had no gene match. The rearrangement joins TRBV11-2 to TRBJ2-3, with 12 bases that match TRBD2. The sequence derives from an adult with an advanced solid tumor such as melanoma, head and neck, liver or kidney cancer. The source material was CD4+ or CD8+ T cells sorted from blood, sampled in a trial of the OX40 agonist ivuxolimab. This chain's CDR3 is CASSEGTSGTDTQYF. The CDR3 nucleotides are TGTGCCAGCAGCGAGGGGACTAGCGGGACAGATACGCAGTATTTT.